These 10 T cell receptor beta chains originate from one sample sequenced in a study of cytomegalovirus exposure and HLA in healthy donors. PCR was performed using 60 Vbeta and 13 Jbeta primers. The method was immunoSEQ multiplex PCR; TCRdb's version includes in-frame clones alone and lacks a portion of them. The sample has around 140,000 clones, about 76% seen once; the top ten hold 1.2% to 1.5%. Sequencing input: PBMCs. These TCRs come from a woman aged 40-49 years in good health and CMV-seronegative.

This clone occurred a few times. CDR3 in DNA: TGCGCCAGCAGCCGAGGACAGGGGAGTGAAAAACTGTTTTTT. It translates to CASSRGQGSEKLFF. The rearrangement uses TRBV4-1 and TRBJ1-4; 9 positions match TRBD1. Trimming cost V 4 bases and J 7 bases; bases outside gene matches: 4. The V gene's germline CDR1 is MGHRA and CDR2 YSYEKL. This CDR3 is 14 amino acids long.

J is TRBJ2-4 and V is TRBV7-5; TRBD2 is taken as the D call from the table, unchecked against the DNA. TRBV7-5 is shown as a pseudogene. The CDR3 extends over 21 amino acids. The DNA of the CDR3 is TGTGCCAGAAGCTTAAGGAGCGGCCATCATTGGGGATTCATAGCCAAAAACATTCAGTACTTC. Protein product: CARSLRSGHHWGFIAKNIQYF.

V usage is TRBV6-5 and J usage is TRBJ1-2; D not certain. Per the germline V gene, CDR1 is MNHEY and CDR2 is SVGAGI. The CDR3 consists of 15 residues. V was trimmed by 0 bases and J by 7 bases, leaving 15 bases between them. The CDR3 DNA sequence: TGTGCCAGCAGTTACTCGCCTCAGCCTCGCGGTGGCTACACCTTC. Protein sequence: CASSYSPQPRGGYTF.

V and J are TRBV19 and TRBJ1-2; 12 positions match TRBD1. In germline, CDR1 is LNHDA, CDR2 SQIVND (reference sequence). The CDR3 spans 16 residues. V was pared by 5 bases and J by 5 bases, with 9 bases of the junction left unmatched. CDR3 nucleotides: TGTGCCAGTAGTCGGGACAGGGGGCCGGGAGGATATGGCTACACCTTC. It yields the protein CASSRDRGPGGYGYTF.

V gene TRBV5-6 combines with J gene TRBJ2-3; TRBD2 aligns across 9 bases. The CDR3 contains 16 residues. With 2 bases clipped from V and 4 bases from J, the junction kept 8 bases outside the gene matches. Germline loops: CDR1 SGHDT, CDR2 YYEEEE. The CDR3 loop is CASSLRSSGAADTQYF. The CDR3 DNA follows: TGTGCCAGCAGCTTACGGTCTAGCGGGGCCGCAGATACGCAGTATTTT.

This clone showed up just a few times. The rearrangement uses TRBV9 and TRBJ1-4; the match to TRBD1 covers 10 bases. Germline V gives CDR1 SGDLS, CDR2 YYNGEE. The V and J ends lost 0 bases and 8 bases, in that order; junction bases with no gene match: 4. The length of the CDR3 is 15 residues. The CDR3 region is CASSVEGTGAEKLFF. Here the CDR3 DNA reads TGTGCCAGCAGCGTAGAAGGGACAGGGGCGGAAAAACTGTTTTTT.

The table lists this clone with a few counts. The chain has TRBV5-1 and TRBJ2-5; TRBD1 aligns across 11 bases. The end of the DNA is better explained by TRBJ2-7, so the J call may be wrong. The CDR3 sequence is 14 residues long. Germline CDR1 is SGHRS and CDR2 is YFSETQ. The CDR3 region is CASSGTGGDYEQYF. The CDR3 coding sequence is TGCGCCAGCAGCGGGACAGGGGGGGACTACGAGCAGTACTTC.

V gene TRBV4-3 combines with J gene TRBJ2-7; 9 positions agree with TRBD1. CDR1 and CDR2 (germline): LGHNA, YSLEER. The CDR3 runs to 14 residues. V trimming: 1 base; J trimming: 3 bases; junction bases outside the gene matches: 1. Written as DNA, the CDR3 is TGCGCCAGCAGCCAAGGGACAGGGGTCTACGAGCAGTACTTC. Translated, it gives CASSQGTGVYEQYF.

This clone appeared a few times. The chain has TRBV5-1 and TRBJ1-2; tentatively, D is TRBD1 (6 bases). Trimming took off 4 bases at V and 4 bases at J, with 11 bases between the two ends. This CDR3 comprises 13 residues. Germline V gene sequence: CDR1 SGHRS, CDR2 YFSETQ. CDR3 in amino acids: CASSQDSSYGYTF. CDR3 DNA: TGCGCCAGCAGCCAGGACAGCTCCTATGGCTACACCTTC. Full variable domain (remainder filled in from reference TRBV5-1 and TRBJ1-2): KAGVTQTPRYLIKTRGQQVTLSCSPISGHRSVSWYQQTPGQGLQFLFEYFSETQRNKGNFPGRFSGRQFSNSRSEMNVSTLELGDSALYLCASSQDSSYGYTFGSGTRLTVV.

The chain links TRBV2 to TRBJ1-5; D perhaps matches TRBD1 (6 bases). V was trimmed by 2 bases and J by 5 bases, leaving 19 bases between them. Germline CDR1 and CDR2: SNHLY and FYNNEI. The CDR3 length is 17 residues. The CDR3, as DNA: TGTGCCAGCAGTGAACTGACAATCCGGGGGGGGCATCAGCCCCAGCATTTT. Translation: CASSELTIRGGHQPQHF.